This T cell receptor beta chain was retrieved from a study of shared clonotypes between healthy human individuals. This clone was seen just once. The antigen is not known. Whole-study results and caveats: Sorted-subset samples were not fully sequenced, rarefaction indicated. Roughly 5% of naive CD4 clonotypes were common to a few donors. Having only a few donors restricted how much genetic and exposure-history diversity was captured.

Execution of the assay was at deep level. TCRdb's table, derived via immunoSEQ multiplex PCR, lists solely in-frame clones and lacks some. This table holds a few million clones, around 95% found once. The V and J ends lost 0 bases and 7 bases, in that order; junction bases with no gene match: 11. The CDR3 has 19 residues. Germline-derived CDR1 and CDR2 are MNHEY and SMNVEV (reference sequence). The sequence came from a man younger than 30 in good health. The chain joins TRBV27 to TRBJ2-5; 16 bases fit TRBD2. Sequenced: naive CD4+ T cells sorted from blood. Subset: CD45RA+ positively selected. The CDR3 DNA is TGTGCCAGCAGTTTATCGAGAGGGACTAGCGGGAGGGCCGTTCCGACCCAGTACTTC. It codes for CASSLSRGTSGRAVPTQYF.